This T cell receptor (beta chain) was recorded in a study of CD8+CD57+ T cells in acquired aplastic anemia. Study information: Sorted CD4+ and CD8+ cell DNA averaged roughly 3.2 ug. Whole-study findings and limits: Patients and controls turned out to have roughly 31 CD8+ CDR3 sequences in common.

Genomic DNA served as template for TCR beta VDJ and CDR3 profiling. TCRdb passed the reads through MiXCR, listing each CDR3 protein once. This sample yields about 220,000 distinct CDR3 sequences, of which more than 40% are seen a single time; 7.8% belongs to the top ten. This clonotype appeared many times. Its specificity is not known. V lost 4 bases, J lost 5 bases, and 8 bases stayed unmatched. Looked up from germline, CDR1 is SGDLS and CDR2 is YYNGEE. The CDR3 has 15 amino acids. All patients picked for sequencing had shown, by flow cytometry, an expansion of CD8+CD57+ cells. Sequencing was carried out using sorted CD4+, CD8+, or CD8+CD57+ T cells (not recorded which) from PBMCs. The chain links TRBV9 to TRBJ2-2; 7 positions match TRBD1. This receptor was obtained from a human donor with aplastic anemia. The CDR3 loop reads CASSITEGATGELFF. CDR3 coding DNA: TGTGCCAGCAGCATTACAGAGGGGGCGACCGGGGAGCTGTTTTTT.